These 21 T cell receptor beta chains originate from one sample sequenced in a study. TCRdb re-called the RT-PCR reads through MiXCR, storing one row per CDR3 protein. The sample lists hundreds of thousands of distinct CDR3 sequences; 12% to 15% were seen once. The sequenced sample consisted of memory CD4+ T cells from blood. These receptor sequences come from a female donor in good health, serving as a healthy control.

This clonotype showed up just a few times. The rearrangement links TRBV4-3 to TRBJ2-7, with a tentative D call TRBD1 (6 bases). From germline, CDR1 is LGHNA and CDR2 YSLEER. This CDR3 spans 16 amino acids. The germline V and J ends were trimmed by 5 bases and 3 bases, with 20 bases remaining between them. CDR3 sequence reads: CASSEVYSRGGYEQYF. The CDR3 DNA is TGCGCCAGCAGCGAAGTCTATTCCAGGGGCGGCTACGAGCAGTACTTC.

The chain couples TRBV20-1 to TRBJ2-6; D is unclear. Germline lookup yields CDR1 DFQATT and CDR2 SNEGSKA (reference sequence). V shed 6 bases and J shed 2 bases, with 11 bases lying between them. CDR3 size: 14 residues. The CDR3 DNA is TGCAGTGCGTCTCCTCCTCCTGGGGCCAACGTCCTGACTTTC. It encodes CSASPPPGANVLTF.

V usage is TRBV24-1 and J usage is TRBJ1-2, with D possibly being TRBD1 (6 bases). This CDR3 spans 14 amino acids. V lost 4 bases to trimming and J lost 8 bases, with 16 bases between them. Germline V gene sequence: CDR1 KGHDR, CDR2 SFDVKD. CDR3 sequence reads: CATSDPARGGGYTF. In DNA form, the CDR3 reads TGTGCCACCAGTGACCCCGCCAGGGGCGGCGGCTACACCTTC.

This clonotype was seen a few times. The chain joins TRBV9 to TRBJ2-1, with a possible D match to TRBD2 (5 bases). This CDR3 has 15 amino acids. V lost 5 bases, J lost 2 bases, and 14 bases lay in between. The germline gives CDR1 SGDLS, CDR2 YYNGEE. The CDR3 reads CASSAGGGAYNEQFF. The CDR3 bases are TGTGCCAGCAGTGCTGGCGGAGGAGCCTACAATGAGCAGTTCTTC.

This clonotype has a handful of counts. This chain links TRBV7-2 with TRBJ2-7, with 11 bases matching TRBD1. V trimming: 2 bases; J trimming: 5 bases; junction bases outside the gene matches: 8. There are 16 residues in the CDR3. The germline V gene has CDR1 SGHTA and CDR2 FQGNSA. In nucleotides, the CDR3 is TGTGCCAGCAGCTTAAGGGCCGGGACAGGGGGGCACGAGCAGTACTTC. It is translated as CASSLRAGTGGHEQYF.

Only a few counts were recorded for this clonotype. The chain has TRBV6-1 and TRBJ2-7; D might be TRBD2 (6 bases). The CDR3 has 12 residues. Germline V gives CDR1 MNHNS, CDR2 SASEGT. Deletions cut 8 bases from V and 1 base from J, with 9 bases between. The CDR3 spells CASGGWSYEQYF. The CDR3 nucleotides are TGTGCCAGCGGAGGGTGGTCCTACGAGCAGTACTTC.

The V and J genes are TRBV12-3 or TRBV12-4 and TRBJ2-5; D gene unclear. CDR3 size: 13 residues. V lost 3 bases and J 3 bases, leaving 8 bases between the germline ends. CDR3 in amino acids: CASSLRNEETQYF. The CDR3 coding sequence is TGTGCCAGCAGTTTGAGGAACGAAGAGACCCAGTACTTC.

This clonotype was detected a few times. The V call is TRBV3-1, the J call TRBJ2-5, with TRBD2 as a possible D gene (5 bases). CDR3 length equals 13 residues. V was cut by 8 bases and J by 5 bases, with 15 bases left in between. CDR1 is LGHDT, CDR2 YNNKEL, per germline (reference sequence). CDR3 sequence (DNA): TGTGCCAGCGAAAAACTAGTCGGTGAGACCCAGTACTTC. The encoded protein is CASEKLVGETQYF.

Here the CDR3 DNA reads TGTGCCTGGGGACAGGTGGGCTATGGCTACACCTTC. Its translation: CAWGQVGYGYTF. The rearrangement uses TRBV30 and TRBJ1-2, with 7 bases that match TRBD1. The CDR3 is 12 residues long. The ends lost 5 bases at V and 4 bases at J; junction bases unmatched: 4. Germline-derived CDR1 and CDR2 are GTSNPN and SVGIG (reference sequence).

The chain is built from TRBV12-3 or TRBV12-4 and TRBJ2-5, with D unclear. V was cut by 7 bases and J by 3 bases, with 12 bases left in between. The CDR3 contains 13 residues. The CDR3 spells CASKSNLKETQYF. DNA of the CDR3: TGTGCCAGCAAATCGAACTTAAAAGAGACCCAGTACTTC.

This clonotype was observed a few times. This chain's CDR3 is CSARDFQGGNNSPLHF. CDR3 DNA: TGCAGTGCTAGAGATTTCCAGGGTGGTAATAATTCACCCCTCCACTTT. V is TRBV20-1 and J is TRBJ1-6; maybe TRBD1 (5 bases). The V end was cut by 0 bases, the J end by 5 bases, with 14 bases between. The CDR3 has 16 residues. Germline CDR1 reads DFQATT; CDR2 reads SNEGSKA (reference sequence).

This clonotype was seen many times. This sequence joins TRBV5-1 and TRBJ2-7; maybe TRBD2 (7 bases). Germline V CDR1 and CDR2: SGHRS, YFSETQ. The ends were cut back, 5 bases at V and 3 bases at J, with 24 bases in the middle. This CDR3 has 17 residues. CDR3 protein: CASRQGSSGGRGYEQYF. The DNA of the CDR3 is TGCGCCAGCAGGCAGGGGAGTTCTGGCGGGAGAGGCTACGAGCAGTACTTC.

This clonotype showed up just once. The gene calls are TRBV30 and TRBJ1-3, with D unresolved. This CDR3 region has 13 residues. Germline V gene sequence: CDR1 GTSNPN, CDR2 SVGIG (reference sequence). V was trimmed by 2 bases and J by 4 bases, leaving 9 bases between them. CDR3 nucleotide sequence: TGTGCCTGGAGTAGATCAGAGGGAAACACCATATATTTT. This translates into CAWSRSEGNTIYF.

The chain joins TRBV14 to TRBJ1-6, with a tentative D call TRBD1 (5 bases). This CDR3 is built from 14 residues. Looked up from germline, CDR1 is SGHDN and CDR2 is FVKESK. The V end lost 0 bases, the J end lost 8 bases, and 8 bases lay between the germline ends. CDR3 DNA: TGTGCCAGCAGCCAAGAGGCAGGGTATTCACCCCTCCACTTT. Protein product: CASSQEAGYSPLHF.

This clonotype was observed at least ten times. This chain's CDR3 is CASSERTTYEQYF. CDR3 nucleotides: TGTGCCAGCAGTGAACGGACAACCTACGAGCAGTACTTC. The chain employs TRBV25-1 and TRBJ2-7; possible D gene TRBD1, 5 bases. In germline, CDR1 is MGHDK, CDR2 SYGVNS. The CDR3 has 13 residues. Trimming left V 2 bases short and J 2 bases short, with 7 bases between.

The sample holds many counts of this clonotype. V and J are TRBV7-2 and TRBJ2-2, with D maybe TRBD2 (5 bases). V lost 6 bases and J 2 bases, leaving 10 bases between the germline ends. The CDR3 is 14 residues long. Germline V gene sequence: CDR1 SGHTA, CDR2 FQGNSA. CDR3 protein: CASSQDYNTGELFF. The CDR3 DNA reads as TGTGCCAGCAGTCAAGACTATAACACCGGGGAGCTGTTTTTT.

The chain couples TRBV7-2 to TRBJ2-1; 11 positions agree with TRBD2. V trimming: 4 bases; J trimming: 10 bases; junction bases outside the gene matches: 12. This CDR3 region has 16 residues. The germline V gene has CDR1 SGHTA and CDR2 FQGNSA. The CDR3 is CASSSRFSGRAGEQFF. CDR3 in DNA: TGTGCCAGCAGCTCTCGGTTTAGCGGGAGGGCCGGGGAGCAGTTCTTC.

This clonotype showed up many times. The chain carries TRBV10-3 and TRBJ2-1; D not certain. The CDR3 extends over 13 amino acids. Germline values: CDR1 ENHRY, CDR2 SYGVKD. The V gene lost 3 bases and the J gene lost 6 bases, with 9 bases spanning the gap. CDR3 DNA sequence: TGTGCCATCAGTGAAGAGCGCTCCAATGAGCAGTTCTTC. It specifies CAISEERSNEQFF.

This clonotype was seen a few times. V gene TRBV20-1 combines with J gene TRBJ1-6; 7 nucleotides align to TRBD1. Germline loops: CDR1 DFQATT, CDR2 SNEGSKA (reference sequence). CDR3 length equals 14 residues. After removal of 3 bases from V and 7 bases from J, the junction contained 6 bases not matched to a gene. The CDR3 spells CSASWDRENSPLHF. In DNA, the CDR3 is TGCAGTGCTAGCTGGGACAGAGAAAATTCACCCCTCCACTTT.

CDR3 residues: CSAYRGQAFF. In DNA form, the CDR3 reads TGCAGTGCTTACAGGGGGCAAGCTTTCTTT. The chain combines TRBV20-1 with TRBJ1-1; 9 nucleotides align to TRBD1. CDR3 length equals 10 residues. Germline CDR1 reads DFQATT; CDR2 reads SNEGSKA (reference sequence). After removal of 5 bases from V and 9 bases from J, the junction contained 1 base not matched to a gene.

The chain employs TRBV10-3 and TRBJ2-7; 12 bases map to TRBD2. CDR3 length equals 14 residues. Germline loops: CDR1 ENHRY, CDR2 SYGVKD. V lost 4 bases to trimming and J lost 4 bases; unmatched junction nucleotides: 2. The CDR3 is CAISATSGSYEQYF. Written as DNA, the CDR3 is TGTGCCATCAGTGCGACTAGCGGGAGTTACGAGCAGTACTTC.